Listed below are T cell receptor beta chains from one sample, sequenced in a study of T cell responses to AZD1222 COVID-19 vaccine. Libraries were prepared by immunoSEQ multiplex PCR; TCRdb keeps only in-frame clonotypes and omits some of them. In the table there are 100,000 to 150,000 clones, roughly 88% of which are singletons. The specimen was peripheral blood, collected on day 0 of AZD1222 vaccination. These receptors all stem from an adult in good health. Each CDR3 is given with its conserved first and last residue. A D gene is named only where the DNA matches it firmly.

>TRBD1|TRBJ1-1|TRBV24-1
CATSDPTGADTEAFF
TGTGCCACCAGTGACCCGACAGGGGCAGACACTGAAGCTTTCTTT
>TRBD2|TRBJ2-1|TRBV5-4
CASSPIATSGGANEQFF
TGTGCCAGCAGCCCTATCGCAACTAGCGGGGGGGCTAATGAGCAGTTCTTC
>-|TRBJ1-2|TRBV24-1
CATSDLREYGYTF
TGTGCCACCAGTGATTTGCGGGAGTATGGCTACACCTTC
>-|TRBJ2-7|TRBV3-1/TRBV3-2
CASSQVFEQYF
TGTGCCAGCAGCCAAGTCTTCGAGCAGTACTTC
>-|TRBJ2-7|TRBV7-8
CASSPFPGVGEQYF
TGTGCCAGCAGCCCTTTCCCAGGGGTCGGCGAGCAGTACTTC
>-|TRBJ2-2|TRBV9
CASSVVGSPAGAGELFF
TGTGCCAGCAGCGTAGTCGGGTCGCCAGCAGGGGCCGGGGAGCTGTTTTTT
>-|TRBJ2-7|TRBV30
CAWSVQGPSYEQYF
TGTGCCTGGAGTGTACAAGGTCCCTCCTACGAGCAGTACTTC
>TRBD1|TRBJ1-3|TRBV7-9
CASSSTYRDRVEGNTIYF
TGTGCCAGCAGCTCTACATACCGGGACAGGGTAGAAGGAAACACCATATATTTT
>TRBD1|TRBJ1-3|TRBV9
CASSAQDRVLTGNTIYF
TGTGCCAGCAGCGCTCAAGACAGGGTCCTTACTGGAAACACCATATATTTT
>TRBD2|TRBJ2-1|TRBV6-5
CASSYSLAGARNEQFF
TGTGCCAGCAGTTACTCTCTAGCGGGAGCGCGCAATGAGCAGTTCTTC
>-|TRBJ2-7|TRBV5-1
CASSLGSAYEQYF
TGCGCCAGCAGCTTGGGCAGCGCCTACGAGCAGTACTTC
>-|TRBJ2-3|TRBV19
CASTFTGTDTQYF
TGTGCCAGTACGTTCACTGGCACAGATACGCAGTATTTT